The entry below gives a single TCR beta chain sequence along with its context. The authors made the TRB cDNA libraries by 5' RACE using UMI labels. Each CDR3 protein gets one entry in TCRdb, which reprocessed the 5' RACE reads and gives no DNA. The sample's table shows some 67,000 distinct CDR3 sequences. This record belongs to a study of CXCR3-negative and CXCR3-positive naive CD8 T cells. CDR3 length: 13 residues. CDR1 and CDR2 from the germline V gene are SGHAT and FQNNGV. The rearrangement uses TRBV11-2 and TRBJ1-1; TCRdb names TRBD1, which stays unverified in the absence of DNA. This receptor was identified in a human donor in good health. Some clones in this sample may be carry-over from other donors' samples. Sequenced material: naive CXCR3- CD8+ T cells from blood. The sample's subset: CD45RO-CCR7+CD27+CD95- naive CD8+ T cells lacking CXCR3 (TNR3-). CDR3 region: CASSPGTVIEAFF.